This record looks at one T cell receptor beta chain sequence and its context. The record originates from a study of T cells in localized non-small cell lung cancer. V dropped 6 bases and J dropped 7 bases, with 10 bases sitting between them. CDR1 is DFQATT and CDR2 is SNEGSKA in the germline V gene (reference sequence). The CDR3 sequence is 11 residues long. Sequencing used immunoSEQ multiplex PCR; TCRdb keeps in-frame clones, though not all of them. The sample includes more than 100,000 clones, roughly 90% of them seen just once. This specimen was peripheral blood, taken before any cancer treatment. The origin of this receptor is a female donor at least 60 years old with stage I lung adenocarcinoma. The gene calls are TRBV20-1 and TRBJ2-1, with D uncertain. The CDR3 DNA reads TGCAGTGCCACGGGTCTGAATGAGCAGTTCTTC. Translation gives CSATGLNEQFF.